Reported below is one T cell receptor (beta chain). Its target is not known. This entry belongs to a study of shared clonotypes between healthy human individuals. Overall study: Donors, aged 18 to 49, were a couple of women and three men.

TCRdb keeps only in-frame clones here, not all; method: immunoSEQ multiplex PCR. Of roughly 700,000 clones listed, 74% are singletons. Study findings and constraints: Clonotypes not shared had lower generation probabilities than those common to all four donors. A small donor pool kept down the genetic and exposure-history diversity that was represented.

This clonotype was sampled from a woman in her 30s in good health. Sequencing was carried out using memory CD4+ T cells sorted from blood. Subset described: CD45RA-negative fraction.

This chain's CDR3 is CSVEAPGSSYEQYF. DNA of the CDR3: TGCAGCGTTGAAGCTCCGGGCTCCTCCTACGAGCAGTACTTC. The genes are TRBV29-1 and TRBJ2-7; the D is unclear. The CDR3 covers 14 residues. V lost 1 base to trimming and J lost 0 bases, with 10 bases between them. CDR1 is SQVTM and CDR2 is ANQGSEA in the germline V gene.